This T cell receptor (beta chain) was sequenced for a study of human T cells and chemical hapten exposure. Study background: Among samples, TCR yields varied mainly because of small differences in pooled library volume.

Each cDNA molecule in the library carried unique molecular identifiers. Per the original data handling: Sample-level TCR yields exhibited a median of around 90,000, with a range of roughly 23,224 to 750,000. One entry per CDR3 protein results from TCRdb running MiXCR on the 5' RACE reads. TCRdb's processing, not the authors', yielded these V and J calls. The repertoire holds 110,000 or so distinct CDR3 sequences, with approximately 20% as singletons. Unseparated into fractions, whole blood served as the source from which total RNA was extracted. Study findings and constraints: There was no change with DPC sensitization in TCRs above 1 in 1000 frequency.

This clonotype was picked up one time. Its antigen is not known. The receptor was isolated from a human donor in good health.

CDR3 amino acids: CASSSWTSGSYEQYF. The DNA for the CDR3 is TGTGCCAGCAGCTCATGGACTAGCGGCTCCTACGAGCAGTACTTC. This chain connects TRBV7-6 to TRBJ2-7; 10 nucleotides match TRBD2. CDR3 length: 15 residues. Germline V lookup: CDR1 SGHVS, CDR2 FNYEAQ. J lost 0 bases, V lost 4 bases, and 3 bases had no gene match.